This TCR beta chain was identified during a study of T cell responses to AZD1222 COVID-19 vaccine. The protocol was immunoSEQ multiplex PCR, while the TCRdb copy is restricted to in-frame clones and leaves out a portion. Of 130,000 to 150,000 clones in the sample, 82% were seen once. Comment on this clone: Antigen unknown.

Study-wide points: Donors in the cohort were predominantly white British and more often female, and clonal diversity was possibly underestimated. CD4 TCRs linked to vaccination spanned spike, dominating at 160-218 and 743-854.

The source of this sequence is an adult in good health. This specimen was peripheral blood, taken on day 0 of MenACWY control vaccination.

The CDR3 reads CASSPGQGYTGELFF. Here the CDR3 DNA reads TGTGCCAGCAGCCCGGGACAGGGGTACACCGGGGAGCTGTTTTTT. This rearrangement joins TRBV7-9 to TRBJ2-2, with 10 bases identical to TRBD1. This CDR3 is built from 15 residues. V lost 5 bases and J lost 3; bases outside the gene matches: 3. Germline V lookup: CDR1 SEHNR, CDR2 FQNEAQ (reference sequence).